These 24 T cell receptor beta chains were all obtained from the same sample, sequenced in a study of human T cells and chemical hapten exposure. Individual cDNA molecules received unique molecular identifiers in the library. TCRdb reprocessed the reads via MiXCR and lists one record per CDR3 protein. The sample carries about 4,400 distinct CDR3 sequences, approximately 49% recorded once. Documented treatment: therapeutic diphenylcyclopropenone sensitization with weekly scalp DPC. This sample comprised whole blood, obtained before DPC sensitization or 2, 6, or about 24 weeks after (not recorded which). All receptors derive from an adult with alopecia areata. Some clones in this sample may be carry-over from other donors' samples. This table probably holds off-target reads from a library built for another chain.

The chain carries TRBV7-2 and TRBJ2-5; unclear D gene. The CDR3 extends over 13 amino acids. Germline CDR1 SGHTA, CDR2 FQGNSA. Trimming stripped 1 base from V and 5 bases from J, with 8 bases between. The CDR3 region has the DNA TGTGCCAGCAGCTTAGACCCAAAGGAGACCCAGTACTTC. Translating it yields CASSLDPKETQYF.

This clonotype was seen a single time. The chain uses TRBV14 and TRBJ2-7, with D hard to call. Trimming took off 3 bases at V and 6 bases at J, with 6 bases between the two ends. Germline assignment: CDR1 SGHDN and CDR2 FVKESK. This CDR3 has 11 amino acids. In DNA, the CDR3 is TGTGCCAGCAGCCATAGCAGCGAGCAGTACTTC. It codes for CASSHSSEQYF.

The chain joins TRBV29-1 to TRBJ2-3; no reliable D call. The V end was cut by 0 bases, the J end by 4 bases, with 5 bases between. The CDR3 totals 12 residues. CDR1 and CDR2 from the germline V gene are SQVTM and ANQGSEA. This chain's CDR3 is CSVEDFADTQYF. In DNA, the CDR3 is TGCAGCGTTGAAGATTTTGCAGATACGCAGTATTTT.

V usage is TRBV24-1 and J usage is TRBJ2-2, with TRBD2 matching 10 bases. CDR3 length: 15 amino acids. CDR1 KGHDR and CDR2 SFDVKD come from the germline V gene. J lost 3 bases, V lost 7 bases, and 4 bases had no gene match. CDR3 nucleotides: TGTGCCACCAGCCCTAGCGGGAGAGACACCGGGGAGCTGTTTTTT. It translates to CATSPSGRDTGELFF.

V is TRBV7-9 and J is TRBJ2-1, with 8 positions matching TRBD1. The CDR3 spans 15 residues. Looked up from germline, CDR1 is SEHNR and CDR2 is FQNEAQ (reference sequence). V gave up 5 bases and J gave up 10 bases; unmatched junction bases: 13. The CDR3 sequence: CASSHAGQGIMEQFF. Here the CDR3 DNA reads TGTGCCAGCAGCCACGCCGGACAGGGTATTATGGAGCAGTTCTTC.

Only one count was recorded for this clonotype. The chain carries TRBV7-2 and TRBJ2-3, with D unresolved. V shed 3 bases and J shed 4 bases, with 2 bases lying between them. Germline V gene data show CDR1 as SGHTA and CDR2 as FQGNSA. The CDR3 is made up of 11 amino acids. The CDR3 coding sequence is TGTGCCAGCAGCTTTGCAGATACGCAGTATTTT. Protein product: CASSFADTQYF.

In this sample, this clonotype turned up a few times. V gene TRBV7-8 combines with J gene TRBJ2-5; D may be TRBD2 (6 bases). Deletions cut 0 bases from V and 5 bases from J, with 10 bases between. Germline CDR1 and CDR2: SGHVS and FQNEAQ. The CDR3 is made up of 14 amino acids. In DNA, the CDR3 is TGTGCCAGCAGCTTAGCGCTAGGAGGGGAGACCCAGTACTTC. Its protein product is CASSLALGGETQYF.

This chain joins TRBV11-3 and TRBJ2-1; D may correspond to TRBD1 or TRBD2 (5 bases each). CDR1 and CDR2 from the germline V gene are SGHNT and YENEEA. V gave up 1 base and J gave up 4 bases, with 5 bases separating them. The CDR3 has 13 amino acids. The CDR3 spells CASSLGGYNEQFF. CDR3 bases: TGTGCCAGCAGCTTAGGGGGGTACAATGAGCAGTTCTTC. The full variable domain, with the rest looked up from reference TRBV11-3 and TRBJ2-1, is EAGVVQSPRYKIIEKKQPVAFWCNPISGHNTLYWYLQNLGQGPELLIRYENEEAVDDSQLPKDRFSAERLKGVDSTLKIQPAELGDSAVYLCASSLGGYNEQFFGPGTRLTVL.

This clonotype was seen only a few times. CDR3: CSAGPAGANNEQFF. CDR3 nucleotide sequence: TGCAGTGCAGGTCCAGCGGGAGCTAACAATGAGCAGTTCTTC. The chain has TRBV20-1 and TRBJ2-1; 8 positions agree with TRBD2. There are 14 residues in the CDR3. J was trimmed by 5 bases and V by 6 bases; bases with no gene match: 9. The V gene's germline CDR1 is DFQATT and CDR2 SNEGSKA (reference sequence).

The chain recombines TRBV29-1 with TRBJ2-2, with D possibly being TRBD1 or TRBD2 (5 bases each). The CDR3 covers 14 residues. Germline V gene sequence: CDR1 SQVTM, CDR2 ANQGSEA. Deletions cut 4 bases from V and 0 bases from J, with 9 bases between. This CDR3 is CSVGGGSNTGELFF. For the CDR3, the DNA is TGCAGCGTTGGGGGCGGGTCGAACACCGGGGAGCTGTTTTTT.

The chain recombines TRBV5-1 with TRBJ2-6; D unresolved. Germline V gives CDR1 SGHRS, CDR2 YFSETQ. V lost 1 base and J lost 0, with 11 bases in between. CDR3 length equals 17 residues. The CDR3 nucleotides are TGCGCCAGCAGCTTGCTCCCCCCGGGCTCTGGGGCCAACGTCCTGACTTTC. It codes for CASSLLPPGSGANVLTF.

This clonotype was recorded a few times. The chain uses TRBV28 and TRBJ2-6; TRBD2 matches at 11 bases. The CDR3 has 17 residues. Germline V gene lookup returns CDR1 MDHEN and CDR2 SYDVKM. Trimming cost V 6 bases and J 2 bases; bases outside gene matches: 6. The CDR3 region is CASRPLAGGAGANVLTF. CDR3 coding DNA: TGTGCCAGCAGGCCCCTAGCGGGAGGTGCTGGGGCCAACGTCCTGACTTTC. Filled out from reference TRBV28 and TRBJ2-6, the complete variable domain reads DVKVTQSSRYLVKRTGEKVFLECVQDMDHENMFWYRQDPGLGLRLIYFSYDVKMKEKGDIPEGYSVSREKKERFSLILESASTNQTSMYLCASRPLAGGAGANVLTFGAGSRLTVL.

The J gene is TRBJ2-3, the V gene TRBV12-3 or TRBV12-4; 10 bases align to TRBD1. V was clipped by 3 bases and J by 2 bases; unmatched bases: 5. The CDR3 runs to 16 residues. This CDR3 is CASSFGTGVITDTQYF. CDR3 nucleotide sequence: TGTGCCAGCAGTTTCGGGACAGGGGTTATCACAGATACGCAGTATTTT.

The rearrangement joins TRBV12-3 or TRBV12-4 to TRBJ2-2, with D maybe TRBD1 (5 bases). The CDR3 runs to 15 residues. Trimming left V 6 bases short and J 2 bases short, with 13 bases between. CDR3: CASRPRQFNTGELFF. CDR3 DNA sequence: TGTGCCAGCAGGCCCAGACAGTTTAACACCGGGGAGCTGTTTTTT.

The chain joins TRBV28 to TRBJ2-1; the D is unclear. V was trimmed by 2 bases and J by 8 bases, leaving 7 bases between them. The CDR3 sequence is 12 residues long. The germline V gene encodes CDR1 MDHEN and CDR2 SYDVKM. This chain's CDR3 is CASSLQFHEQFF. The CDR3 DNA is TGTGCCAGCAGTTTACAGTTCCATGAGCAGTTCTTC.

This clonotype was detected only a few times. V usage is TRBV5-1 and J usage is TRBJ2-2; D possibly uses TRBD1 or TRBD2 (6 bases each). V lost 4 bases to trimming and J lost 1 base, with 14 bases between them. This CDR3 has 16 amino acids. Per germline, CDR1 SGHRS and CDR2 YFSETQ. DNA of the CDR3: TGCGCCAGCAGCCAGGGGACTTTAATGAACACCGGGGAGCTGTTTTTT. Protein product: CASSQGTLMNTGELFF.

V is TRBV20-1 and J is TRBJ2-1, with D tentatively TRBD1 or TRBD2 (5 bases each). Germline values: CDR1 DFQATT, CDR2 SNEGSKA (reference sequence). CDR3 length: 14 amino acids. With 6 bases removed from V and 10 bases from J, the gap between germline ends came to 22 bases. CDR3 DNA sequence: TGCAGTGCCCCGGGACGGACGGACCTAGGGGAGCAGTTCTTC. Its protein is CSAPGRTDLGEQFF.

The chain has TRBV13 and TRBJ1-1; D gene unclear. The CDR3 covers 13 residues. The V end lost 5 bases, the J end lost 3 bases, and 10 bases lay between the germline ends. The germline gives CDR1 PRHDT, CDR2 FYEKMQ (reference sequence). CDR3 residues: CASSPVGYTEAFF. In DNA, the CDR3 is TGTGCCAGCAGCCCCGTTGGGTACACTGAAGCTTTCTTT.

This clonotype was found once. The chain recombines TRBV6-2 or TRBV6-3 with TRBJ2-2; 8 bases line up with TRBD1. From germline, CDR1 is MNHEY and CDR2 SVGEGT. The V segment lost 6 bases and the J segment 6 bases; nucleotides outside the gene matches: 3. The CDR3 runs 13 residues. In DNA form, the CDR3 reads TGTGCCAGCAGGATGGACAGGGCCGGGGAGCTGTTTTTT. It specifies CASRMDRAGELFF.

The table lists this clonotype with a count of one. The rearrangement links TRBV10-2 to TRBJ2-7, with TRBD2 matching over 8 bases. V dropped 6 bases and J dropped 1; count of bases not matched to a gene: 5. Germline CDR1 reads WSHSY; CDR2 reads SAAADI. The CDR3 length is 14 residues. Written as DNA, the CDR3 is TGCGCCAGCAGGCGGGGGGCGGAATCCTACGAGCAGTACTTC. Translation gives CASRRGAESYEQYF.

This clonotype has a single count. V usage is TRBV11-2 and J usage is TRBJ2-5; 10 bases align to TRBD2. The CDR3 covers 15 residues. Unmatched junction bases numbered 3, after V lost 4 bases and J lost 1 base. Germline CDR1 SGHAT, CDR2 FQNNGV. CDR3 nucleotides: TGTGCCAGCAGCTGGGGACTAGCGAGCCAAGAGACCCAGTACTTC. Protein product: CASSWGLASQETQYF.

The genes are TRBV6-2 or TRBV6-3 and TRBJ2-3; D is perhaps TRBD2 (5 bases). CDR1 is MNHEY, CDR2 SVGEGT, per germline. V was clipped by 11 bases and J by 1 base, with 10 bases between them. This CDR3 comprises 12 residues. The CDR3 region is CAAEDGTDTQYF. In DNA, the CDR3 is TGTGCCGCGGAGGATGGCACAGATACGCAGTATTTT.

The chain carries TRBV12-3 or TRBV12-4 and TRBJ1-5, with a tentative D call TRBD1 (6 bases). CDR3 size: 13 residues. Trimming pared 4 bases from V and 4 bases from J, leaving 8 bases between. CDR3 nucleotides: TGTGCCAGCAGTTGGACAGATAATCAGCCCCAGCATTTT. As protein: CASSWTDNQPQHF.

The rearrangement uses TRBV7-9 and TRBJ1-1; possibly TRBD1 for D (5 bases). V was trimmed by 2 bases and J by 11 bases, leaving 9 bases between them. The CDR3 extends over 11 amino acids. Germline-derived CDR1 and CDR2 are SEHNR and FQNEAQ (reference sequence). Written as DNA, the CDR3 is TGTGCCAGCAGCTTAATGGGGCGGGCTTTCTTT. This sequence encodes CASSLMGRAFF.